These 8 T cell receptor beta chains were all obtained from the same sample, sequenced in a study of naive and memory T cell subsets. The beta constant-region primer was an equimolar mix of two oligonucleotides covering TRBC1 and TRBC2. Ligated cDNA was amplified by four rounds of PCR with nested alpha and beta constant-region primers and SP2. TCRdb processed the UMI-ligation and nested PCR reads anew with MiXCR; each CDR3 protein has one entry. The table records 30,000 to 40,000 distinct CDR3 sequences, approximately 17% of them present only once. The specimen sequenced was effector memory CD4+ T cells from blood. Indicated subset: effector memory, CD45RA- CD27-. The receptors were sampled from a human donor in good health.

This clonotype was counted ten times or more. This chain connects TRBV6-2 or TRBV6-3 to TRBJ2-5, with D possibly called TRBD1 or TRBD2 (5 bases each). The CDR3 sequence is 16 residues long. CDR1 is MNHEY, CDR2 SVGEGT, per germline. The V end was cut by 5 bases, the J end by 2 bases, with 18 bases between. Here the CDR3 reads CASSRQLRGPQETQYF. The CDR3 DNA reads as TGTGCCAGCAGTCGGCAGTTGAGGGGCCCGCAAGAGACCCAGTACTTC.

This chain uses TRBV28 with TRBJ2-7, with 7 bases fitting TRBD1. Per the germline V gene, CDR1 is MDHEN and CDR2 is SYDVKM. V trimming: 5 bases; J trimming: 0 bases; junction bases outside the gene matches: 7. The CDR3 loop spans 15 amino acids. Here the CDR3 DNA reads TGTGCCAGCAGTCGATACAGGGGTGGCTCCTACGAGCAGTACTTC. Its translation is CASSRYRGGSYEQYF.

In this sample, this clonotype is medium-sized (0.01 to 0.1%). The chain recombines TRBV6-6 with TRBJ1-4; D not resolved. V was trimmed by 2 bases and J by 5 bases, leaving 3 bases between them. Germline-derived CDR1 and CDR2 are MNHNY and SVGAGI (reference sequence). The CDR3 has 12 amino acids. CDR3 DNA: TGTGCCAGCAGTTACAGGAATGAAAAACTGTTTTTT. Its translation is CASSYRNEKLFF.

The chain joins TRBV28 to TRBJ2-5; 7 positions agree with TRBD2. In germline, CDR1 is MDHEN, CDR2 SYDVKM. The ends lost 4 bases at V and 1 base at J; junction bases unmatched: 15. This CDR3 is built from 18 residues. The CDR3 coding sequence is TGTGCCAGCAGTTCGAACTTCCAAACGGGAGGAATCCAAGAGACCCAGTACTTC. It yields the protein CASSSNFQTGGIQETQYF.

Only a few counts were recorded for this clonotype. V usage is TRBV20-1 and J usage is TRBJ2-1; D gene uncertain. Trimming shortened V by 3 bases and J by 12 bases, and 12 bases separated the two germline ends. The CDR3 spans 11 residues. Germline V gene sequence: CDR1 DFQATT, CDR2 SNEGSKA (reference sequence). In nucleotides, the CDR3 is TGCAGTGCTAGTCCCTCAGGCGCGCAGTTCTTC. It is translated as CSASPSGAQFF.

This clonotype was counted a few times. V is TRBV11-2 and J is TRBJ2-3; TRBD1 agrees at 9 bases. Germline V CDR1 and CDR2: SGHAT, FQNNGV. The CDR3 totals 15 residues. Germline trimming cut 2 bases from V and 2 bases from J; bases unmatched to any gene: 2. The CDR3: CASSLNRGLTDTQYF. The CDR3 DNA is TGTGCCAGCAGCTTAAACAGGGGGCTCACAGATACGCAGTATTTT.

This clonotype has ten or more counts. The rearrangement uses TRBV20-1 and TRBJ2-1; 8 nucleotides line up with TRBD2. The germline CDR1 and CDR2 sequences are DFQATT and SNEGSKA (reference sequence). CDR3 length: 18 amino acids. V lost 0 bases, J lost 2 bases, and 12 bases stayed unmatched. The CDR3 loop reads CSARDSRRTGGPYNEQFF. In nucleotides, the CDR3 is TGCAGTGCTAGAGATTCCCGACGGACGGGAGGGCCCTACAATGAGCAGTTCTTC.

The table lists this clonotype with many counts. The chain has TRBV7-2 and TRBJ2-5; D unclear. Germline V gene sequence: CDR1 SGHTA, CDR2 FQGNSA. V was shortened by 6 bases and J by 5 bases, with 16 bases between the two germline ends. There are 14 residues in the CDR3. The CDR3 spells CASSYVTGSETQYF. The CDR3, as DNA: TGTGCCAGCAGTTACGTCACGGGTAGTGAGACCCAGTACTTC.